By frequency in the sample, the clone carrying this T cell receptor beta chain is medium-sized. The antigen remains unidentified. Each TCR beta library was made by quantitative 5'-RACE that incorporated molecular barcodes. Using its own MiXCR run on the 5' RACE reads, TCRdb lists one record per CDR3 protein. The repertoire includes about 64,000 distinct CDR3 sequences, 6.2% of them detected once, and 5% sits in the top ten. This sample was taken from a study of CD8 T cells in ankylosing spondylitis. Study conclusions and caveats: Disease-linked clones reportedly showed significant enrichment in matched ankylosing spondylitis synovial fluid.

Germline lookup yields CDR1 SGHAT and CDR2 FQNNGV. With V trimmed by 0 bases and J by 15 bases, 8 bases remained unmatched. This CDR3 has 13 residues. The sequence derives from a male donor with ankylosing spondylitis. The V gene is TRBV11-2, the J gene TRBJ2-1, with 7 bases matching TRBD2. The sequencing input was synovial fluid, either unsorted or a sorted T cell fraction (not recorded which). The CDR3 nucleotides read TGTGCCAGCAGCTTAGATCCTAGCGGTTTTTGGTTCTTC. It yields the protein CASSLDPSGFWFF.